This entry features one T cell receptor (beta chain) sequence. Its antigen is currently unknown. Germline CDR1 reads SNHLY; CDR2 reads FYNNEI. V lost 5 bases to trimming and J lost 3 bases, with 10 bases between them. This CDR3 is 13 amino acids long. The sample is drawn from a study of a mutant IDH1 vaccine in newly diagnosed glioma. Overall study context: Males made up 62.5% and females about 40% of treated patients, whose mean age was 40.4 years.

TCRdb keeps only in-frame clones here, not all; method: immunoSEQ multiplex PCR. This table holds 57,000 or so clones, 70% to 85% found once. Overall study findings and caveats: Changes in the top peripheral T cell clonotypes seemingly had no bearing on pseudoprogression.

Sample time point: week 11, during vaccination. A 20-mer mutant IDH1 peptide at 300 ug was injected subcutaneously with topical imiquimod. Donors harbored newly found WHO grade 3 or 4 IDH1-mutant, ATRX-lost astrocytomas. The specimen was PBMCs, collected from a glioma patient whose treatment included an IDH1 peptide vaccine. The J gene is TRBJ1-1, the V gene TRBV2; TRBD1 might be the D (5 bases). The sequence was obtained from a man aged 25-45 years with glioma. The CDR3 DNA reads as TGTGCCAGCAGTAAAATAGGGGACACTGAAGCTTTCTTT. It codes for CASSKIGDTEAFF.